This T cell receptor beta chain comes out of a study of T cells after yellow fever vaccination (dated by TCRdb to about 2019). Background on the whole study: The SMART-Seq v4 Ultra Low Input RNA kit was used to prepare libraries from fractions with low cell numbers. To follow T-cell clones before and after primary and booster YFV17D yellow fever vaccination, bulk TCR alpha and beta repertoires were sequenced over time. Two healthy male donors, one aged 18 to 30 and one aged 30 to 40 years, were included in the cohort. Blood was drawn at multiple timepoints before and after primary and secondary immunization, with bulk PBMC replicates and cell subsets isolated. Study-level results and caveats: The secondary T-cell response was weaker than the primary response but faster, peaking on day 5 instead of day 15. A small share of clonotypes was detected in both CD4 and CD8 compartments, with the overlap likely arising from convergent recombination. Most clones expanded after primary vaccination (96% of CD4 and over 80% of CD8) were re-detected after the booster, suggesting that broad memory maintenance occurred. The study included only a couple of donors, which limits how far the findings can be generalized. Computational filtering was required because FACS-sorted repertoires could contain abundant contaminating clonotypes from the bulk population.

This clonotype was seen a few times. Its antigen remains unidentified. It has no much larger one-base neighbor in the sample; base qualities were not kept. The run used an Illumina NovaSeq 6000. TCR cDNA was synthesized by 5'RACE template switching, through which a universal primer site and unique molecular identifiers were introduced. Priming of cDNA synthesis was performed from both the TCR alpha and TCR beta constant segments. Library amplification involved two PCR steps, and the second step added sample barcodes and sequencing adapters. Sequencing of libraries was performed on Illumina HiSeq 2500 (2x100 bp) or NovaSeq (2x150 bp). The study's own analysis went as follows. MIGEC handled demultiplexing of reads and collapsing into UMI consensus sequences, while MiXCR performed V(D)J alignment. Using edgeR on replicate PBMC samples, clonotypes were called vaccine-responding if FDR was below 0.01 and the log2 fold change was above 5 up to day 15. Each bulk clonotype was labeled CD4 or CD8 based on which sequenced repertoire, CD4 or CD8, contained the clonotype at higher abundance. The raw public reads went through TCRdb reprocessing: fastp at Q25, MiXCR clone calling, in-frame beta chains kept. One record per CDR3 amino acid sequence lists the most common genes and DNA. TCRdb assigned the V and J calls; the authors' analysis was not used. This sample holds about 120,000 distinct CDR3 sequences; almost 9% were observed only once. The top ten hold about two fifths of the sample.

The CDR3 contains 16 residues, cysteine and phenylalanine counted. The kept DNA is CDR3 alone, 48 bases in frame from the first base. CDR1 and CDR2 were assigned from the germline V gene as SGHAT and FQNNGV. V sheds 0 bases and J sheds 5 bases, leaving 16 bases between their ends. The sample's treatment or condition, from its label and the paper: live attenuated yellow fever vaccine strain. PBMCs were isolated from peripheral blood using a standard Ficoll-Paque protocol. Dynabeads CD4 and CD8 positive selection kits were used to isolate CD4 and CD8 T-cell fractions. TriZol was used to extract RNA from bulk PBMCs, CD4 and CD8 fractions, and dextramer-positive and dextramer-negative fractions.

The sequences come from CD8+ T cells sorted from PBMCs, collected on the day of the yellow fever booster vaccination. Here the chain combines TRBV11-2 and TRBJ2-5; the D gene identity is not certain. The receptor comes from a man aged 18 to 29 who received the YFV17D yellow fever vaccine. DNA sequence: TGTGCCAGCAGCTTAGATCGTGGGTGGAACCCCGAGACCCAGTACTTC. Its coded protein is CASSLDRGWNPETQYF.